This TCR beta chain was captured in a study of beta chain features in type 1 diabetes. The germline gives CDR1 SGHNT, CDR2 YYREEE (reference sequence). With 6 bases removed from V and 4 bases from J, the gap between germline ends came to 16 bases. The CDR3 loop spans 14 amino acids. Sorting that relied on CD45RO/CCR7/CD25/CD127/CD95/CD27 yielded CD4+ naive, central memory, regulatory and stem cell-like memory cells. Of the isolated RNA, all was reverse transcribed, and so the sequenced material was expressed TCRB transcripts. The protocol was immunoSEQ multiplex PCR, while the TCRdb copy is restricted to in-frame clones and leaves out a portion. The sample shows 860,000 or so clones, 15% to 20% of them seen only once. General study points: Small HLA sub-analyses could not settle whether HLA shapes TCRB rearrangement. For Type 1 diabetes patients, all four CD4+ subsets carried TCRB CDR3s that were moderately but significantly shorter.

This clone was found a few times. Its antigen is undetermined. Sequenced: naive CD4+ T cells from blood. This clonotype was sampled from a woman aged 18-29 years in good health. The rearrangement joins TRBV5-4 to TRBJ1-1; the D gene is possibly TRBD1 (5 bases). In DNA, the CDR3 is TGTGCCAGCACCCAATTTCAGGGCTCCACTGAAGCTTTCTTT. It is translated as CASTQFQGSTEAFF. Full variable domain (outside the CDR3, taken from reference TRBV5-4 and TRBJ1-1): ETGVTQSPTHLIKTRGQQVTLRCSSQSGHNTVSWYQQALGQGPQFIFQYYREEENGRGNFPPRFSGLQFPNYSSELNVNALELDDSALYLCASTQFQGSTEAFFGQGTRLTVV.